This T cell receptor (beta chain) was sequenced for a study of beta chain features in type 1 diabetes. Study-wide points: Significant though moderate, a shortening of TCRB CDR3s appeared in all four CD4+ subsets of Type 1 diabetes patients. The similarity of naive, central memory and Treg TCRB repertoires appeared greater among patients than among healthy donors.

With respect to this clone: The target antigen is unknown.

It was via CD45RO/CCR7/CD25/CD127/CD95/CD27 that CD4+ naive, central memory, regulatory and stem cell-like memory cells were sorted. Trimming cost V 1 base and J 15 bases, with 22 bases left between them. The V gene's germline CDR1 is LNHNV and CDR2 YYDKDF (reference sequence). This CDR3 spans 15 amino acids. Every bit of the isolated RNA underwent reverse transcription, so sequencing read expressed TCRB transcripts. Reads from naive, central memory and regulatory T cell samples averaged about 3.8 million. Produced via immunoSEQ multiplex PCR; TCRdb's table is partial and in-frame only. Here the sample spans some 660,000 clones, over 11% being singletons.

Input material: naive CD4+ T cells from blood. This clonotype was sampled from a man between 18 and 35 years old with type 1 diabetes. The chain is built from TRBV15 and TRBJ1-3; D might be TRBD1 (5 bases). The chain's CDR3 is CATSRAGGSVNSRYF. CDR3 nucleotides: TGTGCCACCAGCAGAGCTGGGGGTTCGGTGAACTCTAGATATTTT.